This TCR beta chain was profiled in a study of blood T cells in healthy people across ages. For the second PCR, which ran for about 7 to 11 cycles, a sample-barcoded 5' primer and a J-beta primer mix were used. TCRdb called the 5' RACE reads again in MiXCR, with one record for every CDR3 protein. Of about 780,000 distinct CDR3 sequences in the sample, 35% to 50% were seen once. Between the trimmed V and J ends, which lost 5 bases and 4 bases, there was a span of 11 bases. This CDR3 comprises 13 residues. Germline V gives CDR1 SGHTA, CDR2 FQGNSA. The TCR was taken from a man of 80 years or more in good health. This rearrangement joins TRBV7-2 to TRBJ1-2; the D is unclear. Material: blood. CDR3 region: CASSASTLYGYTF. The CDR3 DNA sequence: TGTGCCAGCAGCGCCAGTACACTCTATGGCTACACCTTC.